A selection of T cell receptor beta chains follows, all from one sample in a study of shared T cell receptors in the human thymus. The repertoire was sequenced with immunoSEQ multiplex PCR; TCRdb's copy has only in-frame clones and lacks some. The sample has over 450,000 clones; about 84% are singletons. This same sample was also taken into another study, of human thymus T cells.

Sequencing input: thymocytes. The receptors were sampled from a boy under three years old with a congenital heart defect. CDR3s include the opening cysteine and the closing phenylalanine or tryptophan.

j_call v_call cdr3_aa
TRBJ1-5 TRBV16 CASSQVGRRNSNQPQHF
TRBJ2-3 TRBV5-4 CASSDPGQGWENTQYF
TRBJ2-1 TRBV7-9 CASSLQGGNEQFF
TRBJ2-2 TRBV2 CASRGNTGELFF
TRBJ2-1 TRBV7-6 CASSLAHLYIDNSEQFF
TRBJ2-3 TRBV19 CASRSRVSDTQYF
TRBJ2-7 TRBV4-2 CASSSSHGIAGSYEQYF
TRBJ2-7 TRBV19 CASSAYRTYEQYF
TRBJ2-6 TRBV30 CAWSVLGGLTGANVLTF
TRBJ1-2 TRBV27 CASRGGDYGYTF
TRBJ2-7 TRBV4-3 CASSQARGHEQYF
TRBJ2-7 TRBV28 CASSLKIGTSGTWGDYEQYF
TRBJ2-2 TRBV6-4 CASLGGTSDTGELFF
TRBJ2-3 TRBV6-1 CASSEAGGDRYTDTQYF
TRBJ1-1 TRBV28 CASRPLWGQGTFF
TRBJ2-1 TRBV4-2 CASSQEPVLAGEVYEQFF
TRBJ2-2 TRBV4-3 CASSPTSSGSHTGELFF
TRBJ2-5 TRBV5-1 CASSRDRGLQETQYF
TRBJ1-1 TRBV14 CASSPRGGDTEAFF
TRBJ2-5 TRBV18 CASSPASGVGGSQETQYF
TRBJ2-4 TRBV30 CAWSRDSTLAKNIQYF
TRBJ2-7 TRBV2 CASSEGPSGSDEQYF
TRBJ2-1 TRBV15 CATSISGTSGDNEQFF
TRBJ1-3 TRBV6-5 CASSYGGNSGNTIYF
TRBJ2-1 TRBV18 CASSPETSGLSSYNEQFF
TRBJ2-5 TRBV5-4 CASSLAQGETQYF
TRBJ2-7 TRBV28 CASSPRGQGGRTYEQYF
TRBJ1-4 TRBV4-2 CASSQDPLRDRGEKLFF
TRBJ1-2 TRBV5-4 CASSLMGQGGGYTF
TRBJ2-3 TRBV15 CATSRIGGCTDTQYF
TRBJ2-3 TRBV15 CATSRVRGSGIPTDTQYF
TRBJ2-3 TRBV10-1 CASTPIGPPKRQYF
TRBJ2-5 TRBV2 CASSFRSPEFQETQYF
TRBJ2-3 TRBV9 CASSVECGRSADTQYF
TRBJ1-5 TRBV19 CASSPLGDSNQPQHF
TRBJ2-7 TRBV6-1 CASSEALSRGLYEQYF
TRBJ2-5 TRBV27 CASSPSPGGVVETQYF
TRBJ1-1 TRBV4-2 CASSQEPHAQGEDTEAFF
TRBJ2-5 TRBV9 CASSSPPGLFPETQYF